The T cell receptor (beta chain) described here comes from a study of PD-1 blockade in classical Hodgkin lymphoma. Germline V CDR1 and CDR2: MNHEY, SVGAGI. The J segment lost 2 bases and the V segment lost 4 bases, leaving 5 bases of the junction unmatched. The CDR3 extends over 15 amino acids. Study conclusions and caveats: Healthy donors reportedly exceeded newly diagnosed patients in baseline TCR diversity. Complete responders matched newly diagnosed patients in baseline diversity. TCR diversity in CD4+, not CD8+, cells rose significantly by C4D1.

Some clones are missing from TCRdb's copy, which holds only in-frame ones; the method was immunoSEQ multiplex PCR. The sample shows 89,000 or so clones, around 90% of them seen only once. All the patients suffered relapse after autologous stem cell transplantation, and brentuximab vedotin exposure differed. Patients had relapsed/refractory classical Hodgkin lymphoma with complete response, partial response or progressive disease as best response. As to this clone: The antigen remains undetermined.

The sequencing used peripheral blood mononuclear cells (PBMCs), collected before the second cycle of nivolumab. The rearrangement joins TRBV6-5 to TRBJ2-7, with TRBD2 matching over 10 bases. The TCR originated in a human donor with classical Hodgkin lymphoma. The chain's CDR3 is CASSFWTSGPYEQYF. The CDR3 bases are TGTGCCAGCAGTTTCTGGACTAGCGGACCCTACGAGCAGTACTTC.